These T cell receptor beta chains were read from a single sample in a study of shared clonotypes between healthy human individuals. Here immunoSEQ multiplex PCR was the method, and the copy in TCRdb shows in-frame clones only, minus some. This sample carries 2 million to 2.5 million clones, 90% to 95% of them seen once, and the ten largest clones take 0.39%. Sequencing was done on a sample of naive CD4+ T cells from PBMCs. Receptors were obtained from a man younger than 35 in good health. Some clones in this sample may be carry-over from other donors' samples. CDR3s include the opening cysteine and the closing phenylalanine or tryptophan. The D gene is left open where the match is weak. A row's size may be missing; if present it is once, few, many or a size class.

cdr3_nt: TGCAGTGCTAGATCAGACGGGGAGCTGTTTTTT
cdr3_aa: CSARSDGELFF
clone_size: .
j_call: TRBJ2-2
v_call: TRBV20-1
d_call: .

cdr3_nt: TGCAGCGGGGGGACCGAAGCTTTCTTT
cdr3_aa: CSGGTEAFF
clone_size: .
j_call: TRBJ1-1
v_call: TRBV29-1
d_call: .

cdr3_nt: TGCGCCAGCAGCTTGGCCCCAGGGGATGGAAACACCATATATTTT
cdr3_aa: CASSLAPGDGNTIYF
clone_size: .
j_call: TRBJ1-3
v_call: TRBV5-1
d_call: .

cdr3_nt: TGTGCCAGCAGTAATCGGGTGGGCACCGGGGAGCTGTTTTTT
cdr3_aa: CASSNRVGTGELFF
clone_size: once
j_call: TRBJ2-2
v_call: TRBV11-2
d_call: .

cdr3_nt: TGTGCCAGCAGCTCACAGGGAGGGTACAATGAGCAGTTCTTC
cdr3_aa: CASSSQGGYNEQFF
clone_size: .
j_call: TRBJ2-1
v_call: TRBV7-3
d_call: .

cdr3_nt: TGCGCCAGCAGCTTTAACAGGGAACAGAGCACTGAAGCTTTCTTT
cdr3_aa: CASSFNREQSTEAFF
clone_size: .
j_call: TRBJ1-1
v_call: TRBV5-1
d_call: .

cdr3_nt: TGTGCCAGCAGTTTACGAAACCACGGGACAGCCGTCGTCTCTGGGGCCAACGTCCTGACTTTC
cdr3_aa: CASSLRNHGTAVVSGANVLTF
clone_size: .
j_call: TRBJ2-6
v_call: TRBV28
d_call: TRBD1

cdr3_nt: TGCGCCAGCAGCTTTACTGGACTAGCGGGATTCAATGAGCAGTTCTTC
cdr3_aa: CASSFTGLAGFNEQFF
clone_size: .
j_call: TRBJ2-1
v_call: TRBV5-1
d_call: TRBD2

cdr3_nt: TGTGCCAGCAGTGGAAGAGGACAATCATATTACAATGAGCAGTTCTTC
cdr3_aa: CASSGRGQSYYNEQFF
clone_size: .
j_call: TRBJ2-1
v_call: TRBV2
d_call: .

cdr3_nt: TGTGCCAGCAGCGTGGGACAGGGAGGTACTGAAGCTTTCTTT
cdr3_aa: CASSVGQGGTEAFF
clone_size: once
j_call: TRBJ1-1
v_call: TRBV7-9
d_call: TRBD1

cdr3_nt: TGTGCCAGCAGGCTAGGGACAGGCTTCACAGATACGCAGTATTTT
cdr3_aa: CASRLGTGFTDTQYF
clone_size: .
j_call: TRBJ2-3
v_call: TRBV28
d_call: TRBD1

cdr3_nt: TGTGCCACCAGCAGAGCATTACCATCTTATTCTGGAAACACCATATATTTT
cdr3_aa: CATSRALPSYSGNTIYF
clone_size: .
j_call: TRBJ1-3
v_call: TRBV15
d_call: .

cdr3_nt: TGTGCCAGCAGCACCGGGACTGGTAGCACAGATACGCAGTATTTT
cdr3_aa: CASSTGTGSTDTQYF
clone_size: .
j_call: TRBJ2-3
v_call: TRBV7-9
d_call: .

cdr3_nt: TGTGCCAGCAGCAATAATTGGGTAACCTACAATGAGCAGTTCTTC
cdr3_aa: CASSNNWVTYNEQFF
clone_size: .
j_call: TRBJ2-1
v_call: TRBV7-9
d_call: .

cdr3_nt: TGTGCCAGCAGTCTCCGACTAGGTCCCTACAATGAGCAGTTCTTC
cdr3_aa: CASSLRLGPYNEQFF
clone_size: .
j_call: TRBJ2-1
v_call: TRBV27
d_call: .

cdr3_nt: TGTGCCAGCAGCCCTAGACTATACGGGGGCACAGATACGCAGTATTTT
cdr3_aa: CASSPRLYGGTDTQYF
clone_size: .
j_call: TRBJ2-3
v_call: TRBV11-2
d_call: .

cdr3_nt: TGCAGCGTTGAACCCGACACCGGGGAGCTGTTTTTT
cdr3_aa: CSVEPDTGELFF
clone_size: .
j_call: TRBJ2-2
v_call: TRBV29-1
d_call: .

cdr3_nt: TGTGCCAGTAGTATTATGTCACCGTCCGGGGAGCTGTTTTTT
cdr3_aa: CASSIMSPSGELFF
clone_size: .
j_call: TRBJ2-2
v_call: TRBV19
d_call: .

cdr3_nt: TGTGCCAGCAGTCATGAGGCTGTTGTCGGGACTGAAGCTTTCTTT
cdr3_aa: CASSHEAVVGTEAFF
clone_size: .
j_call: TRBJ1-1
v_call: TRBV9
d_call: .

cdr3_nt: TGTGCCAGTAGCCCGGGACTAGCGGGAGGTGAGACCTACAATGAGCAGTTCTTC
cdr3_aa: CASSPGLAGGETYNEQFF
clone_size: .
j_call: TRBJ2-1
v_call: TRBV19
d_call: TRBD2

cdr3_nt: TGTGCCATAAATCGGGTAGCGGGAGTAAATGATGAGCAGTTCTTC
cdr3_aa: CAINRVAGVNDEQFF
clone_size: .
j_call: TRBJ2-1
v_call: TRBV10-3
d_call: TRBD2

cdr3_nt: TGTGCCAGCACCCTCGGGCCGAAAGAGACCCAGTACTTC
cdr3_aa: CASTLGPKETQYF
clone_size: .
j_call: TRBJ2-5
v_call: TRBV5-4
d_call: .

cdr3_nt: TGTGCCAGCAGTTACCGACAGATTTCACCCCTCCACTTT
cdr3_aa: CASSYRQISPLHF
clone_size: .
j_call: TRBJ1-6
v_call: TRBV6-5
d_call: .

cdr3_nt: TGTGCCACCACCAAGGGACTGATGAGCTCCTACAATGAGCAGTTCTTC
cdr3_aa: CATTKGLMSSYNEQFF
clone_size: once
j_call: TRBJ2-1
v_call: TRBV15
d_call: .

cdr3_nt: TGTGCCAGCAGCTCGTCACCGGATCAGCCCCAGCATTTT
cdr3_aa: CASSSSPDQPQHF
clone_size: once
j_call: TRBJ1-5
v_call: TRBV7-3
d_call: .

cdr3_nt: TGTGCCAGCAGGGAATCGGGACAGAACTACAATGAGCAGTTCTTC
cdr3_aa: CASRESGQNYNEQFF
clone_size: .
j_call: TRBJ2-1
v_call: TRBV2
d_call: TRBD1

cdr3_nt: TGTGCCAGCAGCACCGGGCCCTTCGTGGTCTATGGCTACACCTTC
cdr3_aa: CASSTGPFVVYGYTF
clone_size: .
j_call: TRBJ1-2
v_call: TRBV28
d_call: .

cdr3_nt: TGTGCCAGCTCACCTGCGGGACCGCCGTACGAGCAGTACTTC
cdr3_aa: CASSPAGPPYEQYF
clone_size: .
j_call: TRBJ2-7
v_call: TRBV18
d_call: .

cdr3_nt: TGTGCCAGCAAAGGCGGGAATGCCTACGAGCAGTACTTC
cdr3_aa: CASKGGNAYEQYF
clone_size: .
j_call: TRBJ2-7
v_call: TRBV27
d_call: .

cdr3_nt: TGTGCCAGCAGCGTAGAATGGGGCCAAGAGACCCAGTACTTC
cdr3_aa: CASSVEWGQETQYF
clone_size: .
j_call: TRBJ2-5
v_call: TRBV9
d_call: .

cdr3_nt: TGTGCCAGCAGCCCTGCGGGGACAGCGTCCTACGAGCAGTACTTC
cdr3_aa: CASSPAGTASYEQYF
clone_size: .
j_call: TRBJ2-7
v_call: TRBV5-5
d_call: .

cdr3_nt: TGTGCCAGCAGTCAACCCGGGACTGCCCATTCCCTCGGTACGCAGTATTTT
cdr3_aa: CASSQPGTAHSLGTQYF
clone_size: once
j_call: TRBJ2-3
v_call: TRBV27
d_call: .

cdr3_nt: TGTGCCGGGATGATACCAGGGGGTCACAGCTCCTACGAGCAGTACTTC
cdr3_aa: CAGMIPGGHSSYEQYF
clone_size: .
j_call: TRBJ2-7
v_call: TRBV6-6
d_call: TRBD1

cdr3_nt: TGCGCCAGCATTCCCGGACAGATCTCCTACGAGCAGTACTTC
cdr3_aa: CASIPGQISYEQYF
clone_size: .
j_call: TRBJ2-7
v_call: TRBV4-3
d_call: .

cdr3_nt: TGTGCCACCAGCAGAGATGGAGGGGGCTGGAGTTCTGAAAAACTGTTTTTT
cdr3_aa: CATSRDGGGWSSEKLFF
clone_size: .
j_call: TRBJ1-4
v_call: TRBV15
d_call: TRBD1

cdr3_nt: TGTGCCAGTAGTGGAACAGGGGGTAGCGCAGATACGCAGTATTTT
cdr3_aa: CASSGTGGSADTQYF
clone_size: once
j_call: TRBJ2-3
v_call: TRBV19
d_call: TRBD1

cdr3_nt: TGCGCCAGCAGCTTGCAACCGGGACCCGGAAACACCATATATTTT
cdr3_aa: CASSLQPGPGNTIYF
clone_size: .
j_call: TRBJ1-3
v_call: TRBV5-1
d_call: .

cdr3_nt: TGTGCCAGCAGCTACCGGACGGATCCTTCCTACGAGCAGTACTTC
cdr3_aa: CASSYRTDPSYEQYF
clone_size: .
j_call: TRBJ2-7
v_call: TRBV11-3
d_call: .

cdr3_nt: TGTGCCAGCACACCCCGCCGGAGCTCCTACAATGAGCAGTTCTTC
cdr3_aa: CASTPRRSSYNEQFF
clone_size: .
j_call: TRBJ2-1
v_call: TRBV27
d_call: .

cdr3_nt: TGTGCCAGTACCCACCCCGGGACTGGAGAGGAAAAACTGTTTTTT
cdr3_aa: CASTHPGTGEEKLFF
clone_size: few
j_call: TRBJ1-4
v_call: TRBV19
d_call: .

cdr3_nt: TGTGCCAGCAGCACTAGCGGGAGGGCCGAGCACGAGCAGTACTTC
cdr3_aa: CASSTSGRAEHEQYF
clone_size: once
j_call: TRBJ2-7
v_call: TRBV9
d_call: TRBD2

cdr3_nt: TGTGCCAGCAGGGCGGAATACAATGAGCAGTTCTTC
cdr3_aa: CASRAEYNEQFF
clone_size: .
j_call: TRBJ2-1
v_call: TRBV2
d_call: .

cdr3_nt: TGTGCCAGCAGTCGGGGAGGAAGGGATGGCTACACCTTC
cdr3_aa: CASSRGGRDGYTF
clone_size: .
j_call: TRBJ1-2
v_call: TRBV6-6
d_call: .

cdr3_nt: TGTGCCACCAGGGGCTTACGAGACTATTCCTACAATGAGCAGTTCTTC
cdr3_aa: CATRGLRDYSYNEQFF
clone_size: once
j_call: TRBJ2-1
v_call: TRBV15
d_call: .

cdr3_nt: TGTGCCAGCAGCGTAGGTGGGAGGGGCACTCTCTACGAGCAGTACTTC
cdr3_aa: CASSVGGRGTLYEQYF
clone_size: .
j_call: TRBJ2-7
v_call: TRBV9
d_call: TRBD2

cdr3_nt: TGTGCCAGCATCGAGAGAGCGGGAGTCGGGACCGGGGAGCTGTTTTTT
cdr3_aa: CASIERAGVGTGELFF
clone_size: .
j_call: TRBJ2-2
v_call: TRBV27
d_call: TRBD2

cdr3_nt: TGTGCCAGCTCTAGCGGGATTCGCAATGAGCAGTTCTTC
cdr3_aa: CASSSGIRNEQFF
clone_size: .
j_call: TRBJ2-1
v_call: TRBV7-2
d_call: TRBD2

cdr3_nt: TGTGCCAGCAGTTATGGAGAATTGAACACTGAAGCTTTCTTT
cdr3_aa: CASSYGELNTEAFF
clone_size: .
j_call: TRBJ1-1
v_call: TRBV6-6
d_call: .

cdr3_nt: TGTGCCACCAGCAGAGATACAGGGGAGACCCAGTACTTC
cdr3_aa: CATSRDTGETQYF
clone_size: .
j_call: TRBJ2-5
v_call: TRBV15
d_call: .

cdr3_nt: TGCGCCAGCAGCCTTGGGGCTGCGGGGGGGTGTGGCACCTTC
cdr3_aa: CASSLGAAGGCGTF
clone_size: .
j_call: TRBJ1-2
v_call: TRBV23-1
d_call: .

cdr3_nt: TGTGCCAGCAGCCGAACTCGGGACTATGGCTACACCTTC
cdr3_aa: CASSRTRDYGYTF
clone_size: .
j_call: TRBJ1-2
v_call: TRBV7-2
d_call: .

cdr3_nt: TGTGCCAGCAGCCCGGAGGGAGTCCGGCGTCGGTTCTTC
cdr3_aa: CASSPEGVRRRFF
clone_size: .
j_call: TRBJ2-1
v_call: TRBV6-5
d_call: .

cdr3_nt: TGCGCCAGCAGCTCTCACCTAGACGGATACTCCTACGAGCAGTACTTC
cdr3_aa: CASSSHLDGYSYEQYF
clone_size: .
j_call: TRBJ2-7
v_call: TRBV5-1
d_call: .

cdr3_nt: TGTGCCAGTTCAGGGGGAGGGCACAATGAGCAGTTCTTC
cdr3_aa: CASSGGGHNEQFF
clone_size: .
j_call: TRBJ2-1
v_call: TRBV7-2
d_call: .